Below are 24 T cell receptor beta chains sequenced from a single sample in a study of CD8 T cells in Susac syndrome. Random hexamers were used to reverse transcribe the RNA input (about 0.5 to 1 ug). TCRdb ran MiXCR on the immunoSEQ multiplex PCR reads and lists one entry per CDR3 protein. The data contain about 210,000 distinct CDR3 sequences, about 95% of them singletons. Sequencing used CD4+ T cells from PBMCs. Receptors originate from a human donor with Susac syndrome.

The rearrangement uses TRBV21-1 and TRBJ1-5. TRBV21-1 is listed as a pseudogene. The CDR3 spans 12 residues. CDR3 residues: CASSVGYQPQHF. As DNA, the CDR3 is TGTGCCAGCAGCGTGGGGTATCAGCCCCAGCATTTT.

V is TRBV3-1 and J is TRBJ1-1, with no clear D. Germline CDR1 reads LGHDT; CDR2 reads YNNKEL (reference sequence). The CDR3 has 15 residues. V was shortened by 0 bases and J by 11 bases, with 19 bases between the two germline ends. For the CDR3, the DNA is TGTGCCAGCAGCCAAGATTTTAGTGGGTCATTTGGGGCTTTCTTT. It translates to CASSQDFSGSFGAFF.

CDR3 loop: CASSFAGQGPLGEKLFF. The CDR3 bases are TGTGCCAGCAGCTTTGCGGGACAGGGGCCTTTGGGAGAAAAACTGTTTTTT. This rearrangement joins TRBV11-2 to TRBJ1-4, with 10 bases aligning to TRBD1. The V and J ends lost 3 bases and 8 bases, in that order; junction bases with no gene match: 12. The CDR3 loop spans 17 amino acids. Germline CDR1 reads SGHAT; CDR2 reads FQNNGV. Full variable domain (remainder filled in from reference TRBV11-2 and TRBJ1-4): EAGVAQSPRYKIIEKRQSVAFWCNPISGHATLYWYQQILGQGPKLLIQFQNNGVVDDSQLPKDRFSAERLKGVDSTLKIQPAKLEDSAVYLCASSFAGQGPLGEKLFFGSGTQLSVL.

The CDR3 reads CSVPGENTEAFF. In DNA form, the CDR3 reads TGCAGCGTACCCGGCGAGAACACTGAAGCTTTCTTT. The chain is built from TRBV29-1 and TRBJ1-1; unclear D gene. The CDR3 loop spans 12 amino acids. The V gene lost 6 bases and the J gene lost 1 base, with 9 bases spanning the gap. Germline V CDR1 and CDR2: SQVTM, ANQGSEA. The whole variable domain, filled in from reference TRBV29-1 and TRBJ1-1, reads SAVISQKPSRDICQRGTSLTIQCQVDSQVTMMFWYRQQPGQSLTLIATANQGSEATYESGFVIDKFPISRPNLTFSTLTVSNMSPEDSSIYLCSVPGENTEAFFGQGTRLTVV.

The chain recombines TRBV7-2 with TRBJ2-7, with D perhaps TRBD1 or TRBD2 (5 bases each). Germline V CDR1 and CDR2: SGHTA, FQGNSA. V lost 5 bases and J 1 base, leaving 12 bases between the germline ends. The CDR3 sequence is 14 residues long. In nucleotides, the CDR3 is TGTGCCAGCAGCGCTGGGACGGAGTCCTACGAGCAGTACTTC. Its translation: CASSAGTESYEQYF.

The genes are TRBV28 and TRBJ2-6, with a weak D call TRBD2 (5 bases). Germline CDR1 reads MDHEN; CDR2 reads SYDVKM. V was cut by 6 bases and J by 0 bases, with 12 bases left in between. This CDR3 comprises 16 residues. CDR3 DNA: TGTGCCAGCAGCCCCTCGGGGAGCTCTGGGGCCAACGTCCTGACTTTC. Amino acid sequence: CASSPSGSSGANVLTF. The full variable domain, rest sourced from reference TRBV28 and TRBJ2-6, is DVKVTQSSRYLVKRTGEKVFLECVQDMDHENMFWYRQDPGLGLRLIYFSYDVKMKEKGDIPEGYSVSREKKERFSLILESASTNQTSMYLCASSPSGSSGANVLTFGAGSRLTVL.

The rearrangement joins TRBV19 to TRBJ1-6; D is undetermined. This CDR3 comprises 12 residues. Germline V lookup: CDR1 LNHDA, CDR2 SQIVND (reference sequence). V was cut by 3 bases and J by 10 bases, with 7 bases left in between. Here the CDR3 DNA reads TGTGCCAGTAGTATCCGGGAGTCACCCCTCCACTTT. Encoded protein: CASSIRESPLHF.

The chain combines TRBV20-1 with TRBJ1-2, with TRBD1 as a possible D gene (5 bases). Germline V lookup: CDR1 DFQATT, CDR2 SNEGSKA (reference sequence). Trimming stripped 2 bases from V and 6 bases from J, with 7 bases between. This CDR3 is built from 11 residues. The CDR3 is CSARKGDGYTF. The CDR3 coding sequence is TGCAGTGCTAGAAAAGGGGATGGCTACACCTTC.

In its sample, this clonotype was seen once. This chain links TRBV6-5 with TRBJ1-6; TRBD1 is a possible D gene (6 bases). V was clipped by 2 bases and J by 4 bases, with 9 bases between them. Germline V gene lookup returns CDR1 MNHEY and CDR2 SVGAGI. The CDR3 runs to 15 residues. The CDR3 coding sequence is TGTGCCAGCAGTTACACCGGACAGTATAATTCACCCCTCCACTTT. Residues: CASSYTGQYNSPLHF.

V usage is TRBV6-2 or TRBV6-3 and J usage is TRBJ2-7, with a possible D match to TRBD1 (5 bases). The CDR3 spans 15 residues. Deletions cut 5 bases from V and 1 base from J, with 15 bases between. CDR1 is MNHEY, CDR2 SVGEGT, per germline. CDR3 coding DNA: TGTGCCAGCAGTCGACAGCTCCCGCCTTCCTACGAGCAGTACTTC. Protein sequence: CASSRQLPPSYEQYF.

The chain combines TRBV30 with TRBJ2-7; D could derive from TRBD1 or TRBD2 (5 bases each). The CDR3 extends over 15 amino acids. Trimming pared 3 bases from V and 9 bases from J, leaving 24 bases between. Germline CDR1 reads GTSNPN; CDR2 reads SVGIG (reference sequence). The CDR3 loop reads CAWSSLGTNLRGQYF. The CDR3 nucleotides are TGTGCCTGGAGCAGCCTCGGGACCAACCTACGAGGGCAGTACTTC.

The chain has TRBV11-2 and TRBJ1-1; D uncertain. The germline gives CDR1 SGHAT, CDR2 FQNNGV. V lost 0 bases and J lost 7, with 9 bases in between. This CDR3 is built from 13 residues. CDR3 amino acids: CASSLDAQFEAFF. The DNA for the CDR3 is TGTGCCAGCAGCTTAGACGCACAGTTTGAAGCTTTCTTT.

This clonotype appeared once. V usage is TRBV19 and J usage is TRBJ2-1, with a tentative D call TRBD2 (5 bases). V lost 3 bases, J lost 4 bases, and 7 bases lay in between. The CDR3 is made up of 13 amino acids. Germline V gives CDR1 LNHDA, CDR2 SQIVND (reference sequence). The CDR3 loop reads CASSMGAYNEQFF. As DNA, the CDR3 is TGTGCCAGTAGTATGGGAGCGTACAATGAGCAGTTCTTC.

V is TRBV9 and J is TRBJ1-1; D gene unclear. CDR1 and CDR2 (germline): SGDLS, YYNGEE. The CDR3 loop spans 17 amino acids. Trimming stripped 3 bases from V and 5 bases from J, with 23 bases between. This CDR3 is CASSDSTDGLGTTEAFF. The CDR3 DNA is TGTGCCAGCAGCGACTCCACGGACGGACTCGGCACTACTGAAGCTTTCTTT.

The V gene is TRBV21-1, the J gene TRBJ1-4. TRBV21-1 is a pseudogene segment. CDR3 length equals 15 residues. CDR3 DNA sequence: TGTGCCAGCAGCAAAAGGAGTACGGCTAATGAAAAACTGTTTTTT. Protein product: CASSKRSTANEKLFF.

This sequence joins TRBV9 and TRBJ2-7, with TRBD1 matching over 8 bases. The CDR3 is 15 residues long. CDR1 and CDR2 (germline): SGDLS, YYNGEE. The J segment lost 3 bases and the V segment lost 3 bases, leaving 8 bases of the junction unmatched. The CDR3 nucleotides are TGTGCCAGCAGCGCTCAGGACAGGGTTAGCTACGAGCAGTACTTC. This codes for CASSAQDRVSYEQYF.

V gene TRBV30 combines with J gene TRBJ1-1, with D possibly being TRBD1 (6 bases). The germline gives CDR1 GTSNPN, CDR2 SVGIG (reference sequence). CDR3 length: 13 amino acids. V was cut by 4 bases and J by 5 bases, with 14 bases left in between. The CDR3 DNA follows: TGTGCCTGGACGGACAGTTATAATACTGAAGCTTTCTTT. Translating it yields CAWTDSYNTEAFF.

In this sample, this clonotype turned up once. The CDR3 loop reads CASSPQSGDYYEQYF. The CDR3 nucleotides are TGTGCCAGCAGCCCGCAAAGCGGGGACTACTACGAGCAGTACTTC. The rearrangement joins TRBV7-2 to TRBJ2-7; TRBD2 matches 7 bases. The trim removed 5 bases at V and 3 bases at J, leaving 10 bases unmatched. There are 15 residues in the CDR3. Per germline, CDR1 SGHTA and CDR2 FQGNSA.

This rearrangement joins TRBV29-1 to TRBJ1-1; 7 bases agree with TRBD1. The CDR3 loop spans 11 amino acids. CDR1 and CDR2 from the germline V gene are SQVTM and ANQGSEA. With 7 bases clipped from V and 7 bases from J, the junction kept 6 bases outside the gene matches. CDR3 nucleotide sequence: TGCAGCGCCGGGGACAGCCTTGAAGCTTTCTTT. As protein: CSAGDSLEAFF.

This chain uses TRBV12-3 or TRBV12-4 with TRBJ1-2; D call uncertain. V was cut by 4 bases and J by 5 bases, with 8 bases left in between. The length of the CDR3 is 12 residues. The CDR3: CASSSRVYGYTF. Written as DNA, the CDR3 is TGTGCCAGCAGTTCCCGGGTATATGGCTACACCTTC.

This clonotype occurred once. The V and J genes are TRBV20-1 and TRBJ1-2; TRBD1 might be the D (6 bases). The CDR3 covers 14 residues. Trimming took off 4 bases at V and 4 bases at J, with 16 bases between the two ends. CDR1 DFQATT and CDR2 SNEGSKA come from the germline V gene (reference sequence). CDR3 in amino acids: CSAIEGGNRYGYTF. CDR3 nucleotides: TGCAGTGCTATTGAGGGGGGAAATCGCTATGGCTACACCTTC.

V and J are TRBV6-2 or TRBV6-3 and TRBJ2-6; 9 nucleotides match TRBD1. V gave up 11 bases and J gave up 2 bases; unmatched junction bases: 4. Germline V lookup: CDR1 MNHEY, CDR2 SVGEGT. The CDR3 contains 14 residues. CDR3 sequence (DNA): TGTGCCGCGACAGGGGGAGCTGGGGCCAACGTCCTGACTTTC. It codes for CAATGGAGANVLTF.

This chain joins TRBV30 and TRBJ2-7; D gene ambiguous. The CDR3 runs 14 residues. Germline-derived CDR1 and CDR2 are GTSNPN and SVGIG (reference sequence). V lost 3 bases and J 0 bases, leaving 12 bases between the germline ends. The CDR3 nucleotides are TGTGCCTGGAGGGTGTCAGGTCTCTCCTACGAGCAGTACTTC. The encoded protein is CAWRVSGLSYEQYF.

V gene TRBV11-2 combines with J gene TRBJ2-1; D unclear. Looked up from germline, CDR1 is SGHAT and CDR2 is FQNNGV. V gave up 4 bases and J gave up 10 bases, with 14 bases separating them. The CDR3 loop spans 13 amino acids. This CDR3 is CASSSARLDEQFF. The DNA of the CDR3 is TGTGCCAGCAGCTCCGCTCGGCTAGACGAGCAGTTCTTC.